This T cell receptor (beta chain) originates from a study of T cell repertoires in cytomegalovirus infection. Study background: CMV epitopes, recently identified HLA-C-restricted and well-studied HLA-B-restricted, were used. Both CMV infection and a matching HLA type were indicated by public TCR beta signatures.

CDR1 MNHNY and CDR2 SVGAGI come from the germline V gene (reference sequence). V was shortened by 4 bases and J by 10 bases, with 16 bases between the two germline ends. This CDR3 is built from 13 residues. Whole-study findings and limits: Cumulative frequency of public TCR beta families picked out carriers of CMV plus the relevant HLA. HLA-C-restricted TCR beta clonotypes specific for CMV led the ex vivo response.

A remark on this clonotype: Its antigen is still unknown.

TCRdb re-analysed the reads in MiXCR, keeping a single row per CDR3 protein. In the table there are more than 95,000 distinct CDR3 sequences, over 25% of which are singletons. The sample here was CD8+ T cells from cultured PBMCs, taken from culture after CMV antigen stimulation. The chain recombines TRBV6-6 with TRBJ1-1, with D possibly TRBD1 on 5 matching bases. This TCR derives from a human donor in good health (CMV status not recorded). Some clones in this sample may be carry-over from other donors' samples. This CDR3 reads CASSFQGFLIAFF. The DNA for the CDR3 is TGTGCCAGCAGTTTTCAGGGTTTCCTGATAGCTTTCTTT.